The sequence of this T cell receptor beta chain was determined in a study of vaccination effects on CD4 cells after COVID-19. Whole-study results and caveats: Whether induced by infection or by vaccine, clones showed marked clonal contraction late after vaccination. Early post-infection timepoints were missing from the study, which also had few convalescent patients.

TCRdb's copy holds only in-frame clones and misses some; the assay was immunoSEQ multiplex PCR. The data contain roughly 52,000 clones, roughly two thirds of them singletons. Before sequencing, viral peptide pools were used by the ViraFEST assay to expand antigen-specific CD4+ T cells. When around 10 days of culture had elapsed, CD4+ T cells were isolated. Each vaccine recipient was nucleocapsid antibody negative and had no prior SARS-CoV-2 infection. The researchers cultured 1.5 million to 2.5 million PBMC per well with about 11 IU/ml IL-2 and roughly 10 ug/ml peptides. IL-2 medium was substituted for half the medium on days 3 and 7. This clone was detected a few times. Its antigen is undetermined. The material was CD4+ T cells from PBMCs cultured with SARS-CoV-2 spike peptides, obtained before COVID-19 vaccination. The source is a human donor who received a COVID-19 vaccine.

DNA of the CDR3: TGTGCCAGCAGCTGGACAGGAGGAAACACCATATATTTT. Amino acids: CASSWTGGNTIYF. V is TRBV5-5 and J is TRBJ1-3; 7 bases match TRBD1. The CDR3 has 13 amino acids. V lost 3 bases and J lost 4; bases outside the gene matches: 1. The germline CDR1 and CDR2 sequences are SGHKS and YYEKEE (reference sequence).